This T cell receptor (beta chain) was recorded in a study of Ad26.COV2.S vaccination and SARS-CoV-2 variants. Treatment of the sample: about 20 received Ad26.COV2.S at low or high dose, single or two shots; 5 received placebo; per-sample allocation not given. It was on day 63 after the first vaccine or placebo injection that samples were taken. Clones were sequenced by immunoSEQ multiplex PCR, and TCRdb holds only the in-frame ones, with some missing. Seen here are over 400,000 clones, roughly nine tenths observed once, and the top ten hold over 2.5%. This clonotype originated in a person aged 18-65 years who received the Ad26.COV2.S COVID-19 vaccine or a placebo. The sequenced sample was peripheral blood, obtained in a trial of Ad26.COV2.S vaccine versus placebo.

The CDR3 DNA reads TGCGCCAGCAGCTTGAGGGGGGCGATGAACACTGAAGCTTTCTTT. Its translation: CASSLRGAMNTEAFF. This chain uses TRBV5-1 with TRBJ1-1; weak D call: TRBD1 (6 bases). The CDR3 is made up of 15 amino acids. Trimming took 1 base from V and 0 from J, leaving 10 bases between them. Germline V gene sequence: CDR1 SGHRS, CDR2 YFSETQ.